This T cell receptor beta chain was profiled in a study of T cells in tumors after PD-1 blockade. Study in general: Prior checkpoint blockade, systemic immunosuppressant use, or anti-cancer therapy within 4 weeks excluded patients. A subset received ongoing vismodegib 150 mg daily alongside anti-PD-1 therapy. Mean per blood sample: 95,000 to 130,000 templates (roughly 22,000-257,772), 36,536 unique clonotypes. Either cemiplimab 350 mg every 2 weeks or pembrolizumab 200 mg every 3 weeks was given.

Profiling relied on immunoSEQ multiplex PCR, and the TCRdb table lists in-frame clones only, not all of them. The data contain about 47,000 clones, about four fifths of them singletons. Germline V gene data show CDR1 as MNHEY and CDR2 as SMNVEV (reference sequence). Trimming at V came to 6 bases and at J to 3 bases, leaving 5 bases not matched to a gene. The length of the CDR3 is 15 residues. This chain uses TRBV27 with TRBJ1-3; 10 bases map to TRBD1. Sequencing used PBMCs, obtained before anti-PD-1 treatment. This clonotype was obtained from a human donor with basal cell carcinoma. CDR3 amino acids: CASSRQGAYGNTIYF. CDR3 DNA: TGTGCCAGCAGCAGACAGGGGGCTTATGGAAACACCATATATTTT.